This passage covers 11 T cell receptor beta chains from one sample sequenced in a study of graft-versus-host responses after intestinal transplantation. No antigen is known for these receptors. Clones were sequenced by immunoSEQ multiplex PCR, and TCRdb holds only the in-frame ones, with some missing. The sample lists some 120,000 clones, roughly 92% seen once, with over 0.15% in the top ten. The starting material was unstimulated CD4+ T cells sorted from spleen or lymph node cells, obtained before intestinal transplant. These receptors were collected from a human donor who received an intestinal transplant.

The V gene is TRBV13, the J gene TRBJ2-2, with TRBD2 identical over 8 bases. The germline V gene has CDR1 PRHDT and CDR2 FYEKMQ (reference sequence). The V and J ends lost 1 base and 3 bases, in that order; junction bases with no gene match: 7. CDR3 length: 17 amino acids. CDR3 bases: TGTGCCAGCAGCTTAGAAGCGGGGGAGCATGACACCGGGGAGCTGTTTTTT. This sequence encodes CASSLEAGEHDTGELFF.

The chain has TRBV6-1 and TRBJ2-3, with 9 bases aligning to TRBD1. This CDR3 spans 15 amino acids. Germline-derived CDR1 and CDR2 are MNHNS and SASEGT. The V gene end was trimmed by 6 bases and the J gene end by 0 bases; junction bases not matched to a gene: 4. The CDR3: CASRLQGASTDTQYF. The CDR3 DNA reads TGTGCCAGCAGGTTACAGGGGGCTAGCACAGATACGCAGTATTTT.

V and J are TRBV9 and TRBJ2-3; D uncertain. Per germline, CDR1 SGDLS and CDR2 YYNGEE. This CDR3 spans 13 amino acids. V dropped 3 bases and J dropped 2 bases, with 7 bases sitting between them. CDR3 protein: CASSDTHTDTQYF. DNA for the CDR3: TGTGCCAGCAGCGATACCCACACAGATACGCAGTATTTT.

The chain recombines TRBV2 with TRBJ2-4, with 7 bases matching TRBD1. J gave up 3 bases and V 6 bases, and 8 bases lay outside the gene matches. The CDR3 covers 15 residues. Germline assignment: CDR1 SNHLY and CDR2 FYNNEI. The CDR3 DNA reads TGTGCCAGCAGGAATCAGGGGGTCGGCAAAAACATTCAGTACTTC. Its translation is CASRNQGVGKNIQYF.

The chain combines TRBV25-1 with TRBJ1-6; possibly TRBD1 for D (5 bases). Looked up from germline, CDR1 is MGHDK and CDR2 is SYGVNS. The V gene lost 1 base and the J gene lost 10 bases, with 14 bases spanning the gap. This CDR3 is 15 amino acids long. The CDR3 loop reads CASSESVRGRSPLHF. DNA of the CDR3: TGTGCCAGCAGTGAATCCGTGCGGGGCAGGTCACCCCTCCACTTT.

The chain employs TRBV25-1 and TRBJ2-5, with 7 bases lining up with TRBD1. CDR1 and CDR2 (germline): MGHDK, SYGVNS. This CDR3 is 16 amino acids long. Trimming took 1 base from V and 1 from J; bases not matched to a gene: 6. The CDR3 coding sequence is TGTGCCAGCAGTGAATGGGGGACAGTTTCCCAAGAGACCCAGTACTTC. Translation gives CASSEWGTVSQETQYF.

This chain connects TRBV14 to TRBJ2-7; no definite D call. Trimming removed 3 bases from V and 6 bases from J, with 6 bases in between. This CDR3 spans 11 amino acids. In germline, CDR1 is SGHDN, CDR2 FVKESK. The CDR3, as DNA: TGTGCCAGCAGCCACACGTCCGAGCAGTACTTC. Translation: CASSHTSEQYF.

DNA of the CDR3: TGTGCCAGCAGCCCAGGACGACTAGCTGGGGAGACCCAGTACTTC. Protein: CASSPGRLAGETQYF. The chain employs TRBV11-1 and TRBJ2-5, with 7 nucleotides matching TRBD2. Trimming at V came to 5 bases and at J to 5 bases, leaving 11 bases not matched to a gene. Germline loops: CDR1 SGHAT, CDR2 FQDESV (reference sequence). The CDR3 is made up of 15 amino acids.

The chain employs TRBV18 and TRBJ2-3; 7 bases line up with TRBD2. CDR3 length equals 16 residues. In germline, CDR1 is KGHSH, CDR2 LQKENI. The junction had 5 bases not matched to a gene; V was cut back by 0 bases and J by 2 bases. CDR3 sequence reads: CASSPPEGRDTDTQYF. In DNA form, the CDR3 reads TGTGCCAGCTCACCACCGGAGGGGAGGGACACAGATACGCAGTATTTT.

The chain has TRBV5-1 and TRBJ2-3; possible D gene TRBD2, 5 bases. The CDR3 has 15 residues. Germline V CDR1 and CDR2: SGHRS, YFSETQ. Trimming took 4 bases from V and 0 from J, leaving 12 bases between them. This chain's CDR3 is CASSRAAESTDTQYF. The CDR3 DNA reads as TGCGCCAGCAGCCGAGCGGCAGAAAGCACAGATACGCAGTATTTT.

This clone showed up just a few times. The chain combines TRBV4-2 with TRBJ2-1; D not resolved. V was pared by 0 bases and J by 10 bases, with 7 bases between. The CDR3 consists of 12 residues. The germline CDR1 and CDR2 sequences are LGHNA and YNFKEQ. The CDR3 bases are TGTGCCAGCAGCCAAGATGTGGCCGAGCAGTTCTTC. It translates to CASSQDVAEQFF.